The source of this T cell receptor beta chain is a study of T-cell reconstitution after alpha-beta-depleted transplantation in children. The study, taken as a whole, reports: The main origin of T-cell counts and diversity one year after transplant was newly produced T cells. Surviving recipient T cells and intrathymic progenitors accounted for some patients' high TCRbeta diversity at day 60. Reported findings indicate that, about two months after transplant, alpha-beta T cells came from several hundred expanded clones, which were derived from non-depleted graft cells.

This clonotype has more than one count but fewer than ten. Antigen unknown. CDR1 is SGHTA and CDR2 is FQGNSA in the germline V gene. The CDR3 consists of 16 residues. Trimming removed 1 base at V and 5 bases at J, with 18 bases between. Unique molecular identifiers were incorporated into the prepared TCRbeta library. TCRdb redid the calling of the PCR reads with MiXCR, one entry per CDR3 protein. The sample carries about 200,000 distinct CDR3 sequences, roughly 6.5% recorded once. The chain is built from TRBV7-2 and TRBJ2-7; TRBD2 is a possible D gene (6 bases). Sequencing used PBMCs, obtained before TCRalphabeta/CD19-depleted stem cell transplant. The TCR was taken from a girl less than two years old with combined immunodeficiency, due to receive a stem cell transplant. The CDR3 bases are TGTGCCAGCAGCTTAGTCGGCCTCCGGGGGAGCCACGAGCAGTACTTC. Encoded protein: CASSLVGLRGSHEQYF. The full variable domain, completed using reference TRBV7-2 and TRBJ2-7, is GAGVSQSPSNKVTEKGKDVELRCDPISGHTALYWYRQSLGQGLEFLIYFQGNSAPDKSGLPSDRFSAERTGGSVSTLTIQRTQQEDSAVYLCASSLVGLRGSHEQYFGPGTRLTVT.